A single sample gave rise to the 27 T cell receptor beta chains below, sequenced in a study of T-cell reconstitution after alpha-beta-depleted transplantation in children. As it was prepared, the TCRbeta library received unique molecular identifiers. Each CDR3 protein is one row after TCRdb ran MiXCR on the PCR reads. This repertoire shows around 360,000 distinct CDR3 sequences, about 9.4% found once; its top ten account for 2% to 3%. The sequenced sample was PBMCs from the stem cell graft donor, obtained from the stem cell graft. The receptors stem from a human donor who donated a stem cell graft to a child with acute lymphoblastic leukemia.

V and J are TRBV10-3 and TRBJ2-5; D is perhaps TRBD2 (7 bases). Trimming shortened V by 10 bases and J by 5 bases, and 14 bases separated the two germline ends. There are 12 residues in the CDR3. The germline V gene encodes CDR1 ENHRY and CDR2 SYGVKD. The CDR3 nucleotides are TGTGCCACCCGGGGGGCCGGTGAGACCCAGTACTTC. Protein sequence: CATRGAGETQYF.

This clonotype was counted many times. This rearrangement joins TRBV7-8 to TRBJ2-3; D is perhaps TRBD1 (5 bases). Trimming took off 4 bases at V and 0 bases at J, with 14 bases between the two ends. The CDR3 runs to 16 residues. Germline CDR1 and CDR2: SGHVS and FQNEAQ. CDR3 amino acids: CASSSGIWTSTDTQYF. The CDR3 bases are TGTGCCAGCAGCTCAGGGATCTGGACCAGCACAGATACGCAGTATTTT. Looking up the rest from reference TRBV7-8 and TRBJ2-3 gives the full variable domain: GAGVSQSPRYKVAKRGQDVALRCDPISGHVSLFWYQQALGQGPEFLTYFQNEAQLDKSGLPSDRFFAERPEGSVSTLKIQRTQQEDSAVYLCASSSGIWTSTDTQYFGPGTRLTVL.

The chain uses TRBV7-2 and TRBJ2-1; D is perhaps TRBD2 (6 bases). V was pared by 1 base and J by 4 bases, with 8 bases between. This CDR3 has 14 amino acids. Germline V CDR1 and CDR2: SGHTA, FQGNSA. The CDR3 region is CASSLGGEYNEQFF. The CDR3 DNA sequence: TGTGCCAGCAGCTTAGGGGGGGAATACAATGAGCAGTTCTTC.

The chain has TRBV4-2 and TRBJ1-3; D gene ambiguous. Germline CDR1 LGHNA, CDR2 YNFKEQ. V lost 0 bases and J 3 bases, leaving 9 bases between the germline ends. The CDR3 is 15 residues long. CDR3 DNA: TGTGCCAGCAGCCAAGATCCCGCCGGTGGAAACACCATATATTTT. The encoded protein is CASSQDPAGGNTIYF.

J is TRBJ2-2 and V is TRBV7-2, with D perhaps matching TRBD1 (6 bases). V dropped 2 bases and J dropped 5 bases, with 12 bases sitting between them. Looked up from germline, CDR1 is SGHTA and CDR2 is FQGNSA. The length of the CDR3 is 15 residues. CDR3 region: CASSLMDRSTGELFF. CDR3 in DNA: TGTGCCAGCAGCTTAATGGACAGATCAACCGGGGAGCTGTTTTTT.

The gene calls are TRBV11-2 and TRBJ2-7; D unresolved. V was cut by 0 bases and J by 2 bases, with 14 bases left in between. The CDR3 length is 16 residues. CDR1 and CDR2 from the germline V gene are SGHAT and FQNNGV. CDR3 sequence (DNA): TGTGCCAGCAGCTTAGATCGGTACGCGTTAACCTACGAGCAGTACTTC. Translating it yields CASSLDRYALTYEQYF. Drawing the rest from reference TRBV11-2 and TRBJ2-7, the complete variable domain is EAGVAQSPRYKIIEKRQSVAFWCNPISGHATLYWYQQILGQGPKLLIQFQNNGVVDDSQLPKDRFSAERLKGVDSTLKIQPAKLEDSAVYLCASSLDRYALTYEQYFGPGTRLTVT.

This clonotype was counted a few times. The chain is built from TRBV27 and TRBJ2-7; a possible D gene is TRBD2 (6 bases). V lost 3 bases, J lost 8 bases, and 14 bases lay in between. The CDR3 loop spans 13 amino acids. CDR1 MNHEY and CDR2 SMNVEV come from the germline V gene (reference sequence). CDR3 nucleotides: TGTGCCAGCAGTTTGATGCGGGATTCCCAGCAGTACTTC. Translating it yields CASSLMRDSQQYF.

This clonotype was observed a single time. The V and J genes are TRBV7-9 and TRBJ2-6, with a tentative D call TRBD1 (6 bases). V lost 6 bases to trimming and J lost 0 bases, with 12 bases between them. This CDR3 is built from 16 residues. CDR1 and CDR2 (germline): SEHNR, FQNEAQ (reference sequence). CDR3 sequence reads: CASSRKDSSGANVLTF. CDR3 in DNA: TGTGCCAGCAGTCGAAAGGACAGCTCTGGGGCCAACGTCCTGACTTTC. The complete variable domain, with remaining parts taken from reference TRBV7-9 and TRBJ2-6, reads DTGVSQNPRHKITKRGQNVTFRCDPISEHNRLYWYRQTLGQGPEFLTYFQNEAQLEKSRLLSDRFSAERPKGSFSTLEIQRTEQGDSAMYLCASSRKDSSGANVLTFGAGSRLTVL.

The chain uses TRBV18 and TRBJ1-5; 11 bases align to TRBD1. The CDR3 length is 16 residues. V was clipped by 3 bases and J by 3 bases; unmatched bases: 4. The germline V gene encodes CDR1 KGHSH and CDR2 LQKENI. The CDR3 is CASSPGTGGVNQPQHF. The CDR3 DNA is TGTGCCAGCTCACCCGGGACAGGGGGAGTCAATCAGCCCCAGCATTTT.

This chain connects TRBV20-1 to TRBJ1-2, with 9 bases that match TRBD1. CDR3 length: 17 residues. Germline CDR1 and CDR2: DFQATT and SNEGSKA (reference sequence). The trim removed 1 base at V and 0 bases at J, leaving 9 bases unmatched. In nucleotides, the CDR3 is TGCAGTGCTAGAGTGGGGGACAGGGTAGACCCTAACTATGGCTACACCTTC. Residues: CSARVGDRVDPNYGYTF.

J is TRBJ1-1 and V is TRBV4-3, with D unresolved. The CDR3 sequence is 13 residues long. Looked up from germline, CDR1 is LGHNA and CDR2 is YSLEER. Trimming removed 4 bases at V and 3 bases at J, with 9 bases between. CDR3 nucleotides: TGCGCCAGCAGCCTTGGGTTTTACACTGAAGCTTTCTTT. Protein sequence: CASSLGFYTEAFF.

Ten or more counts support this clonotype. The chain recombines TRBV5-1 with TRBJ2-2, with 10 nucleotides matching TRBD1. Germline assignment: CDR1 SGHRS and CDR2 YFSETQ. Germline trimming cut 4 bases from V and 6 bases from J; bases unmatched to any gene: 3. The length of the CDR3 is 14 residues. CDR3 in amino acids: CASSPGTGAGELFF. For the CDR3, the DNA is TGCGCCAGCAGCCCCGGGACAGGGGCCGGGGAGCTGTTTTTT.

The V call is TRBV15, the J call TRBJ1-4; maybe TRBD1 (5 bases). CDR1 is LNHNV and CDR2 is YYDKDF in the germline V gene (reference sequence). The CDR3 totals 13 residues. Trimming stripped 3 bases from V and 8 bases from J, with 10 bases between. The CDR3 protein is CATSSPGREKLFF. CDR3 nucleotide sequence: TGTGCCACCAGCAGTCCAGGGCGGGAAAAACTGTTTTTT.

The rearrangement uses TRBV11-3 and TRBJ2-5; possibly TRBD1 or TRBD2 for D (5 bases each). Germline V lookup: CDR1 SGHNT, CDR2 YENEEA. V shed 3 bases and J shed 2 bases, with 31 bases lying between them. CDR3 length equals 21 residues. DNA for the CDR3: TGTGCCAGCAGCTTCCATCCCCCCCTCAAAGGGACCCTGGTGGGGCAAGAGACCCAGTACTTC. This codes for CASSFHPPLKGTLVGQETQYF. The full variable domain, rest sourced from reference TRBV11-3 and TRBJ2-5, is EAGVVQSPRYKIIEKKQPVAFWCNPISGHNTLYWYLQNLGQGPELLIRYENEEAVDDSQLPKDRFSAERLKGVDSTLKIQPAELGDSAVYLCASSFHPPLKGTLVGQETQYFGPGTRLLVL.

This clonotype was found a few times. This rearrangement joins TRBV5-1 to TRBJ2-5; 8 nucleotides agree with TRBD2. This CDR3 is built from 15 residues. The junction had 6 bases not matched to a gene; V was cut back by 0 bases and J by 5 bases. Germline CDR1 and CDR2: SGHRS and YFSETQ. CDR3 residues: CASSLGSGRGETQYF. CDR3 bases: TGCGCCAGCAGCTTGGGGAGCGGGAGAGGCGAGACCCAGTACTTC.

Written as DNA, the CDR3 is TGTGCCAGCACCCCGGACAGGGAGAATGAGCAGTTCTTC. This gives the protein CASTPDRENEQFF. This rearrangement joins TRBV7-8 to TRBJ2-1, with TRBD1 identical over 8 bases. This CDR3 is 13 amino acids long. CDR1 is SGHVS and CDR2 is FQNEAQ in the germline V gene. V shed 7 bases, J shed 7 bases, and the junction held 6 bases outside the gene matches.

V and J are TRBV6-2 or TRBV6-3 and TRBJ1-5; 10 positions agree with TRBD1. V was clipped by 6 bases and J by 6 bases; unmatched bases: 5. CDR3 size: 14 residues. CDR1 MNHEY and CDR2 SVGEGT come from the germline V gene. CDR3 DNA sequence: TGTGCCAGCAGCATCAGACAGGGGGCTCAGCCCCAGCATTTT. This codes for CASSIRQGAQPQHF.

The rearrangement joins TRBV4-1 to TRBJ2-1; TRBD1 matches 7 bases. Trimming removed 6 bases from V and 8 bases from J; junction bases left unmatched: 7. Germline loops: CDR1 MGHRA, CDR2 YSYEKL. This CDR3 is 13 amino acids long. The CDR3 bases are TGCGCCAGCAGAGGACAGGCCAGCTATGAGCAGTTCTTC. Its translation is CASRGQASYEQFF.

This clonotype was picked up many times. This chain uses TRBV27 with TRBJ2-7; tentatively, D is TRBD1 (6 bases). Germline CDR1 reads MNHEY; CDR2 reads SMNVEV (reference sequence). The CDR3 is made up of 13 amino acids. V lost 7 bases and J lost 0, with 10 bases in between. As DNA, the CDR3 is TGTGCCAGCACGGGACAAAGCTCCTACGAGCAGTACTTC. Translation: CASTGQSSYEQYF.

This clonotype was counted a few times. V and J are TRBV29-1 and TRBJ2-1; the D gene is possibly TRBD2 (6 bases). Germline V gene sequence: CDR1 SQVTM, CDR2 ANQGSEA. The CDR3 has 13 residues. Trimming shortened V by 3 bases and J by 9 bases, and 15 bases separated the two germline ends. The CDR3: CSVEKKLAGEQFF. As DNA, the CDR3 is TGCAGCGTTGAGAAGAAACTAGCCGGTGAGCAGTTCTTC.

A few counts support this clonotype. V and J are TRBV7-8 and TRBJ2-7; TRBD1 matches at 9 bases. V shed 2 bases, J shed 7 bases, and the junction held 12 bases outside the gene matches. The CDR3 covers 16 residues. Germline V CDR1 and CDR2: SGHVS, FQNEAQ. CDR3 in DNA: TGTGCCAGCAGCTTAAAGGGGCTCGGGACAGGGCGGGAGCAGTACTTC. It codes for CASSLKGLGTGREQYF.

V and J are TRBV6-1 and TRBJ2-2, with a tentative D call TRBD2 (5 bases). Germline values: CDR1 MNHNS, CDR2 SASEGT. CDR3 size: 13 residues. Trimming took 5 bases from V and 6 from J, leaving 10 bases between them. The CDR3 protein is CASSPGLPGELFF. The CDR3 coding sequence is TGTGCCAGCAGTCCCGGACTTCCCGGGGAGCTGTTTTTT.

This clonotype was counted at least ten times. The V gene is TRBV2, the J gene TRBJ2-1; 10 bases map to TRBD2. The V gene's germline CDR1 is SNHLY and CDR2 FYNNEI. The junction had 19 bases not matched to a gene; V was cut back by 2 bases and J by 6 bases. CDR3 length: 20 amino acids. The CDR3 spells CASSETRGELAGLSANEQFF. The CDR3 DNA is TGTGCCAGCAGTGAAACTCGTGGGGAACTAGCGGGGTTATCGGCCAATGAGCAGTTCTTC.

This clonotype was detected a few times. The V call is TRBV2, the J call TRBJ2-7; perhaps TRBD2 as D (5 bases). This CDR3 is 15 amino acids long. V shed 4 bases and J shed 2 bases, with 15 bases lying between them. Per germline, CDR1 SNHLY and CDR2 FYNNEI. The CDR3 DNA reads as TGTGCCAGCAGTGGGAGGCTCACCACTCCCTACGAGCAGTACTTC. Its protein product is CASSGRLTTPYEQYF. Together with reference TRBV2 and TRBJ2-7, the CDR3 gives the full variable domain: EPEVTQTPSHQVTQMGQEVILRCVPISNHLYFYWYRQILGQKVEFLVSFYNNEISEKSEIFDDQFSVERPDGSNFTLKIRSTKLEDSAMYFCASSGRLTTPYEQYFGPGTRLTVT.

This clonotype was detected ten times or more. The V and J genes are TRBV12-3 or TRBV12-4 and TRBJ1-5; 9 nucleotides line up with TRBD1. The CDR3 runs 16 residues. Trimming took 4 bases from V and 4 from J; bases not matched to a gene: 8. In DNA, the CDR3 is TGTGCCAGCAGTTCCCCCGCGGGACAGGGTAATCAGCCCCAGCATTTT. Encoded protein: CASSSPAGQGNQPQHF.

This clonotype was recorded a few times. This chain joins TRBV4-3 and TRBJ1-1; tentatively, D is TRBD1 (5 bases). V shed 4 bases and J shed 6 bases, with 18 bases lying between them. The germline V gene encodes CDR1 LGHNA and CDR2 YSLEER. The CDR3 sequence is 15 residues long. The CDR3 loop reads CASSRETGALAEAFF. The CDR3 nucleotides read TGCGCCAGCAGCCGAGAAACCGGGGCCCTGGCTGAAGCTTTCTTT.

This clonotype occurred many times. In DNA form, the CDR3 reads TGCGCCAGCAGCCAAGAAGCCCTAGTGGGGACTGAAGCTTTCTTT. Residues: CASSQEALVGTEAFF. The chain links TRBV4-1 to TRBJ1-1, with D hard to call. CDR3 length: 15 amino acids. Trimming removed 0 bases from V and 5 bases from J, with 13 bases in between. Germline loops: CDR1 MGHRA, CDR2 YSYEKL.